This T cell receptor (beta chain) originates from a study of T-cell reconstitution after alpha-beta-depleted transplantation in children. This clonotype has a handful of counts. TCRbeta library preparation incorporated unique molecular identifiers. TCRdb fed the PCR reads into MiXCR, producing one record per CDR3 protein. The data hold some 490,000 distinct CDR3 sequences, with under 15% observed a single time. Germline-derived CDR1 and CDR2 are SGHTA and FQGNSA. The CDR3 is made up of 14 amino acids. The V and J ends lost 5 bases and 5 bases, in that order; junction bases with no gene match: 6. V and J are TRBV7-2 and TRBJ2-5; TRBD1 aligns across 9 bases. The source material was PBMCs from the stem cell graft donor, sampled from the stem cell graft. The TCR originated in a human donor who donated a stem cell graft to a child with combined immunodeficiency. CDR3 amino acids: CASSQNRGRETQYF. CDR3 DNA sequence: TGTGCCAGCAGCCAGAACAGGGGGCGGGAGACCCAGTACTTC.